This T cell receptor beta chain was retrieved from a study of shared clonotypes between healthy human individuals. Profiled with immunoSEQ multiplex PCR; TCRdb holds only in-frame clones, not every one. The sample consists of more than 2 million clones, over 85% of them appearing once. This clone was seen just once. This CDR3 is also generated by other DNA sequences in the sample. The sequence was obtained from a man younger than 35 in good health. Sequenced: naive CD4+ T cells sorted from blood. Specified subset: CD45RA+ positively selected.

The CDR3 DNA follows: TGTGCCAGCAGCGTAGCAGGGTATGGCTACACCTTC. This sequence encodes CASSVAGYGYTF. The rearrangement uses TRBV9 and TRBJ1-2, with D possibly TRBD1 on 5 matching bases. The CDR3 is made up of 12 amino acids. Looked up from germline, CDR1 is SGDLS and CDR2 is YYNGEE. V was clipped by 0 bases and J by 5 bases, with 5 bases between them.